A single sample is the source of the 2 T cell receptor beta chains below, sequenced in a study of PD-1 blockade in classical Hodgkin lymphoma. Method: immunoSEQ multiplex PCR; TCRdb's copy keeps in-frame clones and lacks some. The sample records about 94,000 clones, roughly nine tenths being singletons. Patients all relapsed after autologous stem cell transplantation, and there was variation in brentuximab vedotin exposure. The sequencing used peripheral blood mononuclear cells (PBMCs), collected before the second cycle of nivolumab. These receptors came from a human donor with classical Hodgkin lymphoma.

Written as DNA, the CDR3 is TGTGCCAGCAGCTTAGACTCACGGGATGAGGGCGACGAGCAGTACTTC. Amino acids: CASSLDSRDEGDEQYF. The V call is TRBV7-6, the J call TRBJ2-7, with D perhaps TRBD2 (5 bases). CDR3 size: 16 residues. CDR1 is SGHVS, CDR2 FNYEAQ, per germline. V was clipped by 1 base and J by 5 bases, with 18 bases between them.

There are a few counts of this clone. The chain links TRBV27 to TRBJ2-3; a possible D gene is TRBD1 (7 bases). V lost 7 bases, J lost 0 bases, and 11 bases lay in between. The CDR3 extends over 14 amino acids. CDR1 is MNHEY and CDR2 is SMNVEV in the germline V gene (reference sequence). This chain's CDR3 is CASTAGQSTDTQYF. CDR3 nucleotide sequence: TGTGCCAGCACTGCGGGACAGAGCACAGATACGCAGTATTTT.